This entry is about one T cell receptor (beta chain). V shed 5 bases and J shed 0 bases, with 15 bases lying between them. Germline CDR1 SGHNT, CDR2 YYREEE (reference sequence). The CDR3 spans 17 residues. This entry comes from a study of blood T cell repertoires in COVID-19. Looking at the study overall: The United States, Italy and Spain provided the acute and convalescent COVID-19 samples. T cells, B-cell-depleted T cells, or PBMCs provided the cDNA or gDNA that served as material.

Data came from immunoSEQ multiplex PCR; TCRdb stores just in-frame clones and leaves some out. The sample shows over 250,000 clones, around four fifths of them seen only once. The chain links TRBV5-4 to TRBJ1-6, with D tentatively TRBD1 (5 bases). The clonotype comes from a woman aged 45-65 years who had recovered from COVID-19. Sequences were obtained from peripheral blood. CDR3 in amino acids: CASSFDRASSYNSPLHF. The CDR3 DNA reads TGTGCCAGCAGTTTTGACAGAGCAAGCTCCTATAATTCACCCCTCCACTTT.